Listed below are T cell receptor beta chains from one sample, sequenced in a study of T cells in Graves' hyperthyroidism and ophthalmopathy. TCRdb re-analysed the multiplex PCR reads in MiXCR, keeping a single row per CDR3 protein. The top ten clones hold roughly 10% of a sample with 650,000 to 750,000 distinct CDR3 sequences, around 15% of them seen once. Sequencing used blood. The receptor source for this set is a woman younger than 30 with Graves' hyperthyroidism. Both conserved end residues are part of each CDR3. The D gene is left open where the match is weak. Not all rows give a size; the values are once, few, many and, for expanded clones, a class.

j_call,clone_size,v_call,d_call,cdr3_nt,cdr3_aa
TRBJ1-6,many,TRBV5-5,NA,TGTGCCAGCAGCTTGATGCAGGCCGATCGCTCACCCCTCCACTTT,CASSLMQADRSPLHF
TRBJ1-1,many,TRBV5-8,NA,TGTGCCAGCAGCTTAGACAGTTCGAGCACTGAAGCTTTCTTT,CASSLDSSSTEAFF
TRBJ2-5,many,TRBV9,NA,TGTGCCAGCAGCTCCCCCCATGGCCAAGAGACCCAGTACTTC,CASSSPHGQETQYF
TRBJ1-5,NA,TRBV24-1,NA,TGTGCCACCAGTGATTCATACAGTCAGCCCCAGCATTTT,CATSDSYSQPQHF
TRBJ1-5,few,TRBV7-9,NA,TGTGCCAGCAGCCCCAGCGGCGGAACAAATCAGCCCCAGCATTTT,CASSPSGGTNQPQHF
TRBJ1-2,NA,TRBV20-1,NA,TGCAGTGCTAGAGATAGTGTCAGGCGGGAGGGTAACTATGGCTACACCTTC,CSARDSVRREGNYGYTF
TRBJ2-5,NA,TRBV24-1,TRBD2,TGTGCCACCAGTGGGGGAGGGGTTGTGACCCAGTACTTC,CATSGGGVVTQYF
TRBJ1-3,NA,TRBV7-9,NA,TGTGCCAGCAGGTCCCGCTCAGGAAACACCATATATTTT,CASRSRSGNTIYF
TRBJ2-6,NA,TRBV3-1,NA,TGTGCCAGCAGCCACCTCAGGGCTGGGGCCAACGTCCTGACTTTC,CASSHLRAGANVLTF
TRBJ1-3,many,TRBV5-1,NA,TGCGCCAGCAGCTCCGGAACTTTCTCTGGAAACACCATATATTTT,CASSSGTFSGNTIYF
TRBJ2-3,many,TRBV30,NA,TGTGCCTGGAGTGTGGTGGACCCGGATACGCAGTATTTT,CAWSVVDPDTQYF
TRBJ2-3,many,TRBV3-1,TRBD1,TGTGCCAGCGGATCAAAAGGGACAGGCACAGATACGCAGTATTTT,CASGSKGTGTDTQYF
TRBJ2-7,many,TRBV6-2/TRBV6-3,TRBD1,TGTGCCAGCAGTCCGGGACAGTCCTTCTACGAGCAGTACTTC,CASSPGQSFYEQYF
TRBJ1-2,NA,TRBV12-3/TRBV12-4,NA,TGTGCCAGCAGTTTCCCTCAGAGGAACTATGGCTACACCTTC,CASSFPQRNYGYTF
TRBJ1-1,many,TRBV20-1,NA,TGCAGTGCTAGAAAGTGGTCAGCTGACGCTGAAGCTTTCTTT,CSARKWSADAEAFF
TRBJ1-5,many,TRBV28,NA,TGTGCCAGCAGTGTAGAATATCAGCCCCAGCATTTT,CASSVEYQPQHF
TRBJ2-1,NA,TRBV20-1,TRBD2,TGCAGTGCTAGAGATCCCCTAGCGGGGTCCTACGAGCAGTTCTTC,CSARDPLAGSYEQFF
TRBJ2-2,NA,TRBV12-3/TRBV12-4,NA,TGTGCCAGCAGTTCCTTGGCATGGGGGGTACAGAGGACCGGGGAGCTGTTTTTT,CASSSLAWGVQRTGELFF
TRBJ2-2,NA,TRBV11-2,NA,TGTGCCAGCAGCTTAGACCCGAAATACACCGGGGAGCTGTTTTTT,CASSLDPKYTGELFF
TRBJ2-7,NA,TRBV7-8,TRBD1,TGTGCCAGCAGATTGACAGGGGGCTACGAGCAGTACTTC,CASRLTGGYEQYF
TRBJ1-2,NA,TRBV9,NA,TGTGCCAGCAGCCGTAGGTTAGCAGGGACCAACTATGGCTACACCTTC,CASSRRLAGTNYGYTF
TRBJ1-5,many,TRBV7-2,TRBD1,TGTGCCAGCAGCCGAGACAGGGGGCGGAATCAGCCCCAGCATTTT,CASSRDRGRNQPQHF
TRBJ2-1,few,TRBV9,NA,TGTGCCAGCAGTTCTACTGAGAATGAGCAGTTCTTC,CASSSTENEQFF
TRBJ2-3,many,TRBV12-3/TRBV12-4,NA,TGTGCCAGCAGTTTCTCCTTTGACCCTAGCACAGATACGCAGTATTTT,CASSFSFDPSTDTQYF
TRBJ1-3,few,TRBV7-2,NA,TGTGCCAGCAGCTCAACAACTACAGGATTCTCTGGAAACACCATATATTTT,CASSSTTTGFSGNTIYF
TRBJ2-1,many,TRBV20-1,NA,TGCAGTGCTAGCAGGACTGTGAACAATGAGCAGTTCTTC,CSASRTVNNEQFF
TRBJ2-1,NA,TRBV7-2,NA,TGTGCCAGCAGCTTCTATAGTCAGGGGAATGAGCAGTTCTTC,CASSFYSQGNEQFF
TRBJ2-2,NA,TRBV12-5,TRBD2,TGTGCTAGTGGTTTCACTAGCGGGAGATATGCGAACACCGGGGAGCTGTTTTTT,CASGFTSGRYANTGELFF
TRBJ2-1,NA,TRBV12-3/TRBV12-4,NA,TGTGCCAGCAGTTTATTGGGGACCCCCAACAATGAGCAGTTCTTC,CASSLLGTPNNEQFF
TRBJ2-2,many,TRBV6-2/TRBV6-3,NA,TGTGCCAGCAAAGACAGCACCGGGGAGCTGTTTTTT,CASKDSTGELFF
TRBJ1-2,NA,TRBV28,NA,TGTGCCACTTCGGAGGGGATTTACACCTTC,CATSEGIYTF
TRBJ1-1,many,TRBV30,NA,TGTGCCTGGAGTGTAAGTATGAACACTGAAGCTTTCTTT,CAWSVSMNTEAFF
TRBJ2-4,NA,TRBV2,TRBD1,TGTGCCAGCAGTGAAGCCCTGGGACCGGGACAGGACATTCAGTACTTC,CASSEALGPGQDIQYF